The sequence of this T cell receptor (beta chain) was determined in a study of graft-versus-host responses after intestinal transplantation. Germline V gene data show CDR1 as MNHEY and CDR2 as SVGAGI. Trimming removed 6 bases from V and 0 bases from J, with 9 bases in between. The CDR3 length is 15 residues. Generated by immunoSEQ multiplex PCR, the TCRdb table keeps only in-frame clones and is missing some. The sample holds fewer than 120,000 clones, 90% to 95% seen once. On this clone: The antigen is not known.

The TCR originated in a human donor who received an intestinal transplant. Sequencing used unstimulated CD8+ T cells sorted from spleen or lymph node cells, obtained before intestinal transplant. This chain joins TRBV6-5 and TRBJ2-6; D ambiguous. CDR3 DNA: TGTGCCAGCAGCCCCTCCTCCTCTGGGGCCAACGTCCTGACTTTC. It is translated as CASSPSSSGANVLTF.